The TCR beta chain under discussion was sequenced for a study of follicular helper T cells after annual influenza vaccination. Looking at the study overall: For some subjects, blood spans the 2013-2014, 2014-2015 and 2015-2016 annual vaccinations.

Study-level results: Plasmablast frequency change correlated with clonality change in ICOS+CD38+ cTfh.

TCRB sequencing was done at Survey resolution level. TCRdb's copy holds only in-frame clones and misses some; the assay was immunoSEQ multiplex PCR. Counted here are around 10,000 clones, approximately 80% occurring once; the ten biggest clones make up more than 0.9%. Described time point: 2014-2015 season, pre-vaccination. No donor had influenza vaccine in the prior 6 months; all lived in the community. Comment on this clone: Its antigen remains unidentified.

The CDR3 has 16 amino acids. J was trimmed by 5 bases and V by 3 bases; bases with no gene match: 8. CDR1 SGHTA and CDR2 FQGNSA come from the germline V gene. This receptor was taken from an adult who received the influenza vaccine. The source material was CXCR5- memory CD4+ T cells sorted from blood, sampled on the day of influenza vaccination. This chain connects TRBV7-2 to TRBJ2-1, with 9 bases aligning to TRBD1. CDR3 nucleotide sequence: TGTGCCAGCAGCTTCCTGGGGACAGGGAACAACAATGAGCAGTTCTTC. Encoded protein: CASSFLGTGNNNEQFF. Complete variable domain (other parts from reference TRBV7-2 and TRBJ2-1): GAGVSQSPSNKVTEKGKDVELRCDPISGHTALYWYRQSLGQGLEFLIYFQGNSAPDKSGLPSDRFSAERTGGSVSTLTIQRTQQEDSAVYLCASSFLGTGNNNEQFFGPGTRLTVL.